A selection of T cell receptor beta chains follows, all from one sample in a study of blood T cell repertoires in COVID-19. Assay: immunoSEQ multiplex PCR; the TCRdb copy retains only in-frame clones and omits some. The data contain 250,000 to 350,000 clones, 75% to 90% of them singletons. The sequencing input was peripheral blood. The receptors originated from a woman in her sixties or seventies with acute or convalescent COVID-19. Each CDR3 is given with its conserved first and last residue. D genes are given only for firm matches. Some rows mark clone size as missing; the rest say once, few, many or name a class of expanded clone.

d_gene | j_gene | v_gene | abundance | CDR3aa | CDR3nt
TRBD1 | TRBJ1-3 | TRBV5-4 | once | CASSTGQGAGNTIYF | TGTGCCAGCAGTACTGGACAGGGGGCTGGAAACACCATATATTTT
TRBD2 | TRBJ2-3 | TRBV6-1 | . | CASSEELLAGGPARRGTQYF | TGTGCCAGCAGTGAAGAGCTACTAGCGGGGGGTCCCGCGCGGAGGGGTACGCAGTATTTT
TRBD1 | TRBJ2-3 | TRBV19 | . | CASRETGGRGTDTQYF | TGTGCCAGTAGAGAAACAGGGGGTAGAGGCACAGATACGCAGTATTTT
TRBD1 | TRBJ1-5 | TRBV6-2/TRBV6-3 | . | CASSYLQTGASNQPQHF | TGTGCCAGCAGTTACCTACAGACAGGGGCGAGCAATCAGCCCCAGCATTTT
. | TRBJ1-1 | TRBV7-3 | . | CASSLTFQTEAFF | TGTGCCAGCAGCTTAACGTTTCAGACAGAAGCTTTCTTT
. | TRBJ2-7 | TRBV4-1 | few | CASSQDESDEQYF | TGCGCCAGCAGCCAAGATGAAAGCGACGAGCAGTACTTC
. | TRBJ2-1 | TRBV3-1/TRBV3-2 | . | CASSPWRRYNEQFF | TGTGCCAGCAGCCCCTGGCGGAGGTACAATGAGCAGTTCTTC
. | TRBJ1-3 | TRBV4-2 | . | CASSQDRGTASGNTIYF | TGTGCCAGCAGCCAAGATCGAGGTACTGCCTCTGGAAACACCATATATTTT
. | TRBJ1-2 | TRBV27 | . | CASSPTPRDGYTF | TGTGCCAGCAGTCCGACCCCCCGGGATGGCTACACCTTC
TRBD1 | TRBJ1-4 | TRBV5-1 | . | CASSSTGGREKLFF | TGCGCCAGCAGCTCAACAGGGGGAAGAGAAAAACTGTTTTTT
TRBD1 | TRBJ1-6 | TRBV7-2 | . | CASSLDRANSPLHF | TGTGCCAGCAGTCTGGACAGGGCCAATTCACCCCTCCACTTT
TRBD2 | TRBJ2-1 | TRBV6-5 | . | CASSSDSGGNEQFF | TGTGCCAGCAGTTCAGACTCGGGGGGCAATGAGCAGTTCTTC
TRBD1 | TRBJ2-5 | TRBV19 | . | CASRDSLETQYF | TGTGCCAGTCGGGACAGTTTAGAGACCCAGTACTTC
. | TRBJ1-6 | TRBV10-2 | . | CASRKGRWNSPLHF | TGCGCCAGCAGAAAAGGCAGGTGGAATTCACCCCTCCACTTT
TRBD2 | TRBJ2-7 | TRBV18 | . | CASSPVIAGGSYEQYF | TGTGCCAGCTCACCAGTGATAGCGGGGGGCTCCTACGAGCAGTACTTC
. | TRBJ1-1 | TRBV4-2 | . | CASSQGEGNTEAFF | TGTGCCAGCAGCCAGGGGGAGGGGAACACTGAAGCTTTCTTT
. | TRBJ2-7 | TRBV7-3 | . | CASSLSSLGYEQYF | TGTGCCAGCAGCTTATCTAGCCTTGGGTACGAGCAGTACTTC
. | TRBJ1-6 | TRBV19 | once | CASSLRTSYNSPLHF | TGTGCCAGTAGTCTTCGGACAAGCTATAATTCACCCCTCCACTTT
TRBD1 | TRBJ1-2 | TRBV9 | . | CASSVGVGTGGAGGYTF | TGTGCCAGCAGCGTAGGGGTGGGGACAGGGGGCGCGGGCGGCTACACCTTC
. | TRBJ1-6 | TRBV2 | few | CARQGADNSPLHF | TGTGCCAGACAGGGTGCGGATAATTCACCCCTCCACTTT
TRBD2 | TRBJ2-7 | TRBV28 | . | CASSQGGGYEQYF | TGTGCCAGCAGCCAAGGCGGGGGCTACGAGCAGTACTTC
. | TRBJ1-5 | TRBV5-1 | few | CASSLDGYSNQPQHF | TGCGCCAGCAGCTTGGACGGGTATAGCAATCAGCCCCAGCATTTT
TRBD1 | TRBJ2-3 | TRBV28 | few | CASSFWETGTGSTDTQYF | TGTGCCAGCAGTTTTTGGGAAACCGGGACAGGGTCTACAGATACGCAGTATTTT
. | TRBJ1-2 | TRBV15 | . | CATSRERQIYGYTF | TGTGCCACCAGCAGAGAACGACAGATCTATGGCTACACCTTC
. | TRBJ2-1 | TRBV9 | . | CASSVDRDEQFF | TGTGCCAGCAGCGTAGATCGGGATGAGCAGTTCTTC
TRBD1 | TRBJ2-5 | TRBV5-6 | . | CASSLLVTGGAETQYF | TGTGCCAGCAGCTTGCTTGTGACAGGGGGCGCGGAGACCCAGTACTTC
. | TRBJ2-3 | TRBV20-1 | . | CSAGRTDTQYF | TGCAGTGCGGGGCGCACAGATACGCAGTATTTT
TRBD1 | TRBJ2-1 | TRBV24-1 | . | CATGGTGKYNEQFF | TGTGCCACCGGGGGGACAGGAAAATACAATGAGCAGTTCTTC
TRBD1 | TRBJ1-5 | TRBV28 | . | CASSLMQGAREPQHF | TGTGCCAGCAGTTTAATGCAGGGGGCAAGGGAGCCCCAGCATTTT
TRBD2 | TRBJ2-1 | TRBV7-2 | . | CASSLVGGASDEQFF | TGTGCCAGCAGCTTAGTCGGGGGGGCCTCCGATGAGCAGTTCTTC
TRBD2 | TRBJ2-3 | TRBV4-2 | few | CASSQDSGSGRAGLGDTQYF | TGTGCCAGCAGCCAAGATTCGGGTAGCGGGAGGGCCGGTCTAGGAGATACGCAGTATTTT
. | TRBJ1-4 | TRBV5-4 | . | CASSLGPQGVKEKLFF | TGTGCCAGCAGCTTGGGGCCACAAGGGGTTAAGGAAAAACTGTTTTTT
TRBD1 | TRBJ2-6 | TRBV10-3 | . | CAISGEGQGVSGANVLTF | TGTGCCATCAGTGGGGAGGGACAGGGGGTGTCTGGGGCCAACGTCCTGACTTTC
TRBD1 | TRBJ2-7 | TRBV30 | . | CACSYGTDEQYF | TGTGCCTGTTCTTACGGGACAGACGAGCAGTACTTC
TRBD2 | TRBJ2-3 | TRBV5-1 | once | CASSLGGGAGTDTQYF | TGCGCCAGCAGCTTGGGCGGGGGGGCCGGAACAGATACGCAGTATTTT
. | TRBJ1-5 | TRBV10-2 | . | CASSESGNQPQHF | TGCGCCAGCAGTGAGTCCGGGAATCAGCCCCAGCATTTT
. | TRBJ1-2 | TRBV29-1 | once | CSVEVAAEGYTF | TGCAGCGTTGAAGTTGCGGCGGAGGGCTACACCTTC
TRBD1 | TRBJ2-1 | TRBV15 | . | CATSRYGQGAGNEQFF | TGTGCCACCAGCAGATATGGACAGGGGGCGGGCAATGAGCAGTTCTTC
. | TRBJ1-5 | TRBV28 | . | CASITGKGTQHF | TGTGCCAGCATCACGGGGAAAGGGACCCAGCATTTT
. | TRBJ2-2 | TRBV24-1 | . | CATSDLLGVNTGELFF | TGTGCCACCAGTGATTTGCTCGGGGTGAACACCGGGGAGCTGTTTTTT
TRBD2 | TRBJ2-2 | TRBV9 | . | CASGLAVNTGELFF | TGTGCCAGCGGGCTAGCGGTTAACACCGGGGAGCTGTTTTTT
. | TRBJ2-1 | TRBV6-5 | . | CASSYRVLGGSDEQFF | TGTGCCAGCAGTTACAGGGTTTTAGGAGGCTCAGATGAGCAGTTCTTC
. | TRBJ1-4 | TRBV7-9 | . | CASSPTGDEKLFF | TGTGCCAGCAGCCCCACGGGAGATGAAAAACTGTTTTTT
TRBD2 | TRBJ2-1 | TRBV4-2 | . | CASSQDPSGSSYNEQFF | TGTGCCAGCAGCCAAGATCCTAGCGGGAGCTCCTACAATGAGCAGTTCTTC
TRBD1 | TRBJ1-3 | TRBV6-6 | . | CASEGGLRNTIYF | TGTGCCAGCGAAGGGGGCCTTAGGAACACCATATATTTT
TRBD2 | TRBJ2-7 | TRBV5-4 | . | CASSFSYPGTSGAIYEQYF | TGTGCCAGCAGCTTCTCTTATCCCGGGACTAGCGGGGCTATCTACGAGCAGTACTTC
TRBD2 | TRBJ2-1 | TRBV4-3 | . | CASSYHLSGGDNEQFF | TGCGCCAGCAGCTACCATCTCAGCGGGGGGGACAATGAGCAGTTCTTC
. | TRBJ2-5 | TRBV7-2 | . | CASSKAPGRFETQYF | TGTGCCAGCAGCAAGGCCCCAGGCAGGTTCGAGACCCAGTACTTC
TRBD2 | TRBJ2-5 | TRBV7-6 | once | CASSRLASETQYF | TGTGCCAGCAGCCGACTAGCATCAGAGACCCAGTACTTC
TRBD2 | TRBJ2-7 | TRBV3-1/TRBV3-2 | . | CASSRLGTSGGYLCEQYF | TGTGCCAGCAGCCGCCTAGGGACTAGCGGGGGGTATCTTTGCGAGCAGTACTTC
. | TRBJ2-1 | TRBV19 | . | CASSPQRISSYNEQFF | TGTGCCAGTAGTCCCCAGCGTATAAGCTCCTACAATGAGCAGTTCTTC
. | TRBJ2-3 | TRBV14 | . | CASSPGYTQYF | TGTGCCAGCAGCCCGGGATATACGCAGTATTTT
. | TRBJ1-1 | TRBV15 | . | CATSRGNEAFF | TGTGCCACCAGCAGAGGTAATGAAGCTTTCTTT
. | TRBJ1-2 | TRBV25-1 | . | CASLSGGEGYTF | TGTGCCAGCCTGTCGGGGGGTGAGGGCTACACCTTC
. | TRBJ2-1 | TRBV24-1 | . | CATSDQVDSYNEQFF | TGTGCCACCAGTGATCAGGTCGACTCCTACAATGAGCAGTTCTTC
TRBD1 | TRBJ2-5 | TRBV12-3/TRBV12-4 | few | CASSPGQGETQYF | TGTGCCAGCAGTCCGGGACAGGGAGAGACCCAGTACTTC
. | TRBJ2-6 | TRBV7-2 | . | CASSSQGSTGANVLTF | TGTGCCAGCAGCTCCCAGGGGTCTACTGGGGCCAACGTCCTGACTTTC
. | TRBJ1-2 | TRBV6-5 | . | CASSYHGSYGYTF | TGTGCCAGCAGTTACCATGGGAGCTATGGCTACACCTTC
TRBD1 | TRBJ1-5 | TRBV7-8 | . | CASSLGRRGPSNQPQHF | TGTGCCAGCAGCTTAGGGAGAAGGGGGCCGAGCAATCAGCCCCAGCATTTT
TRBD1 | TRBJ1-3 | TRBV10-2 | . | CASGVGQAQGNTIYF | TGCGCCAGCGGAGTGGGACAGGCCCAGGGAAACACCATATATTTT